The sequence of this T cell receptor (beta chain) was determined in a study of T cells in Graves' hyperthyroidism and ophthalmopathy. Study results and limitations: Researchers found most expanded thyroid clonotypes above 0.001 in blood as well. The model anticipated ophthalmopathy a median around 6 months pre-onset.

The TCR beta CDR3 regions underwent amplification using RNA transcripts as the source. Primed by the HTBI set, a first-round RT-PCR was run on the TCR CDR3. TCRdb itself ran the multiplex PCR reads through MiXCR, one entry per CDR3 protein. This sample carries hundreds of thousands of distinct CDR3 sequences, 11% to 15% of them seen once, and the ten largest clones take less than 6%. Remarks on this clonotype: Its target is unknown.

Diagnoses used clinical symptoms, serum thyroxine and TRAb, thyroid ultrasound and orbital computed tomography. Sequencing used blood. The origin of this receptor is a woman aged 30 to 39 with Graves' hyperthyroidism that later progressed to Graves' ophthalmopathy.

For the CDR3, the DNA is TGTGCCAGCAGCAAGGGACAGGGGGAGCTGTTTTTT. Translating it yields CASSKGQGELFF. The rearrangement links TRBV12-3 or TRBV12-4 to TRBJ2-2; 7 nucleotides agree with TRBD1. V was clipped by 6 bases and J by 8 bases; unmatched bases: 3. The CDR3 has 12 residues.